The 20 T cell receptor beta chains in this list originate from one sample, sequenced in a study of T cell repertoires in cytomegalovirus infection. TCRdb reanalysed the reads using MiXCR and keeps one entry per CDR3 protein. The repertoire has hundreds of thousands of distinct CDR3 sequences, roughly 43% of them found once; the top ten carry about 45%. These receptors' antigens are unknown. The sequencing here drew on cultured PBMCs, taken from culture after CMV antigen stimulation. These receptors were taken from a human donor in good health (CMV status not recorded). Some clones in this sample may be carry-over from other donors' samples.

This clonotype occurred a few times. The chain's CDR3 is CASSPGGRTSSYNEQFF. For the CDR3, the DNA is TGTGCCAGCAGCCCTGGCGGGCGGACGAGCTCCTACAATGAGCAGTTCTTC. This sequence joins TRBV7-9 and TRBJ2-1; TRBD2 might be the D (5 bases). Between the trimmed V and J ends, which lost 5 bases and 0 bases, there was a span of 17 bases. This CDR3 has 17 residues. Germline lookup yields CDR1 SEHNR and CDR2 FQNEAQ (reference sequence).

CDR3 amino acids: CASGDRGSYNSPLHF. As DNA, the CDR3 is TGTGCCAGCGGCGACAGGGGTTCCTATAATTCACCCCTCCACTTT. The V gene is TRBV5-6, the J gene TRBJ1-6, with TRBD1 matching over 8 bases. Germline CDR1 is SGHDT and CDR2 is YYEEEE. The CDR3 sequence is 15 residues long. Trimming removed 7 bases from V and 1 base from J; junction bases left unmatched: 4.

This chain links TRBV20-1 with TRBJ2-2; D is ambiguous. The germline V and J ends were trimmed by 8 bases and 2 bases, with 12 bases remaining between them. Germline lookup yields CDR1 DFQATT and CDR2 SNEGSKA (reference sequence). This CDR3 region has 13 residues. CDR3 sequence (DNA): TGCAGTCCGCCAGTTCCCAACACCGGGGAGCTGTTTTTT. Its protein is CSPPVPNTGELFF.

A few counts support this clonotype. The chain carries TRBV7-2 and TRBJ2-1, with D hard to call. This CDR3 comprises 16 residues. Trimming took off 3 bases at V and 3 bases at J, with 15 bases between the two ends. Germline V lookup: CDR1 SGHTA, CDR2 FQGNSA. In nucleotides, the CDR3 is TGTGCCAGCAGCTTCCACACCGCGATGAACTACAATGAGCAGTTCTTC. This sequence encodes CASSFHTAMNYNEQFF.

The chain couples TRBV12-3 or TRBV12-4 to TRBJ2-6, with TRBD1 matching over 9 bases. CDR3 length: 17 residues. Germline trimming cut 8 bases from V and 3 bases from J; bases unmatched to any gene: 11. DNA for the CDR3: TGTGCCAGCGGGAGGACAGGGGCTCCAGGTGGGGCCAACGTCCTGACTTTC. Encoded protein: CASGRTGAPGGANVLTF.

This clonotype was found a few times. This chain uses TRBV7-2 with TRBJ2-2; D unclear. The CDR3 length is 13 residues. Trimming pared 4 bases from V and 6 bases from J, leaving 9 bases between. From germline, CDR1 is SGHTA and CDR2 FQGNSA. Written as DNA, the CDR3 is TGTGCCAGCAGCTCCGTAGCCCCCGGGGAGCTGTTTTTT. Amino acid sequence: CASSSVAPGELFF.

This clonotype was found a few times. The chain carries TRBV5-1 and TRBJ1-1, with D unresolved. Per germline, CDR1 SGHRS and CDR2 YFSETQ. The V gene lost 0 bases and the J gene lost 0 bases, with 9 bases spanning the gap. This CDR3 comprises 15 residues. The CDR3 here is CASSLEGSMNTEAFF. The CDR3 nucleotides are TGCGCCAGCAGCTTGGAGGGCAGTATGAACACTGAAGCTTTCTTT. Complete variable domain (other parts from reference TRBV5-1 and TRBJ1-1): KAGVTQTPRYLIKTRGQQVTLSCSPISGHRSVSWYQQTPGQGLQFLFEYFSETQRNKGNFPGRFSGRQFSNSRSEMNVSTLELGDSALYLCASSLEGSMNTEAFFGQGTRLTVV.

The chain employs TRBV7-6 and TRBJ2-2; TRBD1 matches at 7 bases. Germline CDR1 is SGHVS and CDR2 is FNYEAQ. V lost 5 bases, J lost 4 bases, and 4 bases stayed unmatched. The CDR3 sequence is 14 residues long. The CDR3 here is CASSPTGVTGELFF. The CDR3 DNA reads TGTGCCAGCAGCCCAACAGGGGTCACCGGGGAGCTGTTTTTT.

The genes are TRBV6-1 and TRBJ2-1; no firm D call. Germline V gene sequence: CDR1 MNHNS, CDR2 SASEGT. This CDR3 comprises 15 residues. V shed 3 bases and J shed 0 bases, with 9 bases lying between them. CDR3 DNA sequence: TGTGCCAGCAGTGAGGCTTTCAGCTCCTACAATGAGCAGTTCTTC. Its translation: CASSEAFSSYNEQFF.

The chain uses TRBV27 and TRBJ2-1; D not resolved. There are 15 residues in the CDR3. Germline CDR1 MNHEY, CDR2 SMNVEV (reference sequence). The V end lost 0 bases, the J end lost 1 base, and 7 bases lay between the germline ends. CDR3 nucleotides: TGTGCCAGCAGTTTATCGGGTGAGTCCTACAATGAGCAGTTCTTC. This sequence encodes CASSLSGESYNEQFF.

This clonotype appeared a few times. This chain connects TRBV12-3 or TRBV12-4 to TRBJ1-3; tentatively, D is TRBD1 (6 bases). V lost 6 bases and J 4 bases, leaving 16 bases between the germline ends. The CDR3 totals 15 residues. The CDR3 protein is CASSPGQTRGNTIYF. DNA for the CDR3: TGTGCCAGCAGCCCCGGACAGACGCGAGGAAACACCATATATTTT.

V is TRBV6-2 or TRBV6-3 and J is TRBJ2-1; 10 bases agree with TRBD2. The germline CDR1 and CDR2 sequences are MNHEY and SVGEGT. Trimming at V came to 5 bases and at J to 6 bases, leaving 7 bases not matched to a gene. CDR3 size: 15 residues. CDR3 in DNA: TGTGCCAGCAGTCCAGCGGGAGGGCGGGGCAATGAGCAGTTCTTC. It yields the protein CASSPAGGRGNEQFF.

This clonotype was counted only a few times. The CDR3 DNA sequence: TGTGCCATCAGTGCCTTGGGGAACACTGAAGCTTTCTTT. This encodes CAISALGNTEAFF. The V and J genes are TRBV10-3 and TRBJ1-1; D is uncertain. This CDR3 has 13 residues. Trimming cost V 4 bases and J 1 base, with 7 bases left between them. The germline gives CDR1 ENHRY, CDR2 SYGVKD.

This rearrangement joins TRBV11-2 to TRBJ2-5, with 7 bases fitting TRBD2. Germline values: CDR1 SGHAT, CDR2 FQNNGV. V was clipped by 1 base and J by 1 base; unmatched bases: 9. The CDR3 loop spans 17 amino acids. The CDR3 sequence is CASSLAENWGGQETQYF. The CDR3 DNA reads TGTGCCAGCAGCTTAGCCGAGAATTGGGGGGGCCAAGAGACCCAGTACTTC.

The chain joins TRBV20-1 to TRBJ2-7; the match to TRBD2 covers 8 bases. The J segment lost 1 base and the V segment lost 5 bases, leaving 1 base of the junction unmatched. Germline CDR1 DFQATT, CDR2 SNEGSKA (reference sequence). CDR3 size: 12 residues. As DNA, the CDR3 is TGCAGTGCTCAGCGGGAGTCCTACGAGCAGTACTTC. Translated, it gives CSAQRESYEQYF.

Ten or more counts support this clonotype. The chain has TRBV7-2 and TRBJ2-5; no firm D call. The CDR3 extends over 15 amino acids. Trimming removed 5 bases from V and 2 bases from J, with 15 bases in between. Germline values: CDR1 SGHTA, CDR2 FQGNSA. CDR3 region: CASSDMGRKQETQYF. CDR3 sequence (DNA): TGTGCCAGCAGCGACATGGGCAGAAAACAAGAGACCCAGTACTTC.

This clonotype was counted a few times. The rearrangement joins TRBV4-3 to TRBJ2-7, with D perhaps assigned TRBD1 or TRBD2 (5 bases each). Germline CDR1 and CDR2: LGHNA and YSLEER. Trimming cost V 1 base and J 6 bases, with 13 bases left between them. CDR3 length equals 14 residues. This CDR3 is CASSQGGPRGEQYF. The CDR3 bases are TGCGCCAGCAGCCAAGGGGGCCCTCGGGGCGAGCAGTACTTC.

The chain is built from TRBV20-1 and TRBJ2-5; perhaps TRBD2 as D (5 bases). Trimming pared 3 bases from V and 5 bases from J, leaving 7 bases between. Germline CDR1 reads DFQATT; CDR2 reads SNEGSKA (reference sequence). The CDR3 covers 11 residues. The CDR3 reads CSARSGETQYF. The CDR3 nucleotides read TGCAGTGCTAGGTCGGGGGAGACCCAGTACTTC.

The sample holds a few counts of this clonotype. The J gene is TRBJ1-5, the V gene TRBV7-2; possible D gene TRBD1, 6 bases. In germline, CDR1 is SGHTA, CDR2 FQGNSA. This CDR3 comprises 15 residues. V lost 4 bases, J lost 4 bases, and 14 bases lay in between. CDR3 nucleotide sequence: TGTGCCAGCAGCTCCCGTCGGACAGCTAATCAGCCCCAGCATTTT. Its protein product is CASSSRRTANQPQHF. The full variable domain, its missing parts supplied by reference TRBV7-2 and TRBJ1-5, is GAGVSQSPSNKVTEKGKDVELRCDPISGHTALYWYRQSLGQGLEFLIYFQGNSAPDKSGLPSDRFSAERTGGSVSTLTIQRTQQEDSAVYLCASSSRRTANQPQHFGDGTRLSIL.

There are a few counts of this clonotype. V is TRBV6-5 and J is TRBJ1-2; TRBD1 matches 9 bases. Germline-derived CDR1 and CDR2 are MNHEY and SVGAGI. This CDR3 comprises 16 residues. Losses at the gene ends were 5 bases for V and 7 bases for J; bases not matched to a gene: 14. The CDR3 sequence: CASSPPVDRGFSGYTF. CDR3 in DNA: TGTGCCAGCAGTCCCCCCGTCGACAGGGGGTTCTCTGGCTACACCTTC.